The 15 T cell receptor beta chains below were found in one sample sequenced in a study of blood T cell repertoires in COVID-19. TCRdb's copy holds only in-frame clones and misses some; the assay was immunoSEQ multiplex PCR. The sample consists of 20,000 to 30,000 clones, about 92% of them appearing once. Sequencing was performed on peripheral blood. Receptors were obtained from a human donor in a cohort sampled during active COVID-19.

The V and J genes are TRBV9 and TRBJ2-5, with TRBD2 identical over 11 bases. J lost 5 bases, V lost 3 bases, and 15 bases had no gene match. There are 18 residues in the CDR3. Germline CDR1 reads SGDLS; CDR2 reads YYNGEE. The CDR3 DNA sequence: TGTGCCAGCAGCGCCCGACTAGCGGGGTTTTTTGAGGGGGAGACCCAGTACTTC. It yields the protein CASSARLAGFFEGETQYF.

The V call is TRBV6-1, the J call TRBJ1-2, with a weak D call TRBD1 (6 bases). This CDR3 region has 18 residues. V lost 2 bases, J lost 4 bases, and 23 bases lay in between. Germline V CDR1 and CDR2: MNHNS, SASEGT. The CDR3 region is CASSEPSPGQGSLYGYTF. The CDR3 DNA is TGTGCCAGCAGTGAACCTTCGCCGGGGCAGGGGAGCCTCTATGGCTACACCTTC.

The chain carries TRBV10-3 and TRBJ2-2; 9 bases agree with TRBD1. Unmatched junction bases numbered 2, after V lost 10 bases and J lost 2 bases. The CDR3 consists of 13 residues. Germline assignment: CDR1 ENHRY and CDR2 SYGVKD. The chain's CDR3 is CATGQGNTGELFF. The CDR3 DNA reads as TGTGCCACGGGACAGGGAAACACCGGGGAGCTGTTTTTT.

The chain is built from TRBV5-6 and TRBJ2-3; no clear D gene. The CDR3 runs to 13 residues. Germline CDR1 is SGHDT and CDR2 is YYEEEE. V lost 0 bases and J 8 bases, leaving 10 bases between the germline ends. The CDR3 nucleotides are TGTGCCAGCAGCTTGGCGGTAGTCCGTACGCAGTATTTT. Translating it yields CASSLAVVRTQYF.

The rearrangement links TRBV28 to TRBJ2-7; weak D call: TRBD2 (5 bases). Germline CDR1 is MDHEN and CDR2 is SYDVKM. The CDR3 sequence is 13 residues long. Trimming pared 6 bases from V and 3 bases from J, leaving 12 bases between. CDR3 protein: CASSPGGFYEQYF. The CDR3 DNA follows: TGTGCCAGCAGCCCCGGAGGTTTCTACGAGCAGTACTTC.

The chain is built from TRBV28 and TRBJ2-3; no clear D. Germline V gives CDR1 MDHEN, CDR2 SYDVKM. The CDR3 consists of 14 residues. The V gene lost 2 bases and the J gene lost 2 bases, with 8 bases spanning the gap. The CDR3 DNA sequence: TGTGCCAGCAGTTTAATCGGAGTCACAGATACGCAGTATTTT. It encodes CASSLIGVTDTQYF.

V is TRBV28 and J is TRBJ1-5; D is unresolved. Germline CDR1 reads MDHEN; CDR2 reads SYDVKM. V lost 5 bases, J lost 15 bases, and 20 bases lay in between. This CDR3 comprises 13 residues. In DNA, the CDR3 is TGTGCCAGCAGTCCACCCGACACCCGCCCCGGGCATTTT. This encodes CASSPPDTRPGHF.

This clone came up a few times. This chain joins TRBV21-1 and TRBJ2-1; the DNA was not compared with TRBD2, the D call given in the table. TRBV21-1 is annotated as a pseudogene. The CDR3 has 18 amino acids. The CDR3 loop is CASSKALYRLADVNEQFF. The CDR3 region has the DNA TGTGCCAGCAGCAAAGCGCTTTACCGACTAGCGGACGTCAATGAGCAGTTCTTC.

The chain joins TRBV11-2 to TRBJ1-1, with a tentative D call TRBD1 (5 bases). This CDR3 comprises 15 residues. Trimming pared 1 base from V and 2 bases from J, leaving 11 bases between. The germline V gene has CDR1 SGHAT and CDR2 FQNNGV. CDR3 sequence (DNA): TGTGCCAGCAGCTTAGTGGGGGGAGATAACACTGAAGCTTTCTTT. It encodes CASSLVGGDNTEAFF.

The chain has TRBV4-1 and TRBJ2-3, with TRBD2 as a possible D gene (6 bases). The germline gives CDR1 MGHRA, CDR2 YSYEKL. CDR3 size: 17 residues. The V end lost 4 bases, the J end lost 0 bases, and 17 bases lay between the germline ends. CDR3 protein: CASSRGLSSSSTDTQYF. The DNA of the CDR3 is TGCGCCAGCAGCCGGGGACTCTCTAGTTCTAGCACAGATACGCAGTATTTT.

The chain joins TRBV28 to TRBJ2-7; 13 bases align to TRBD2. The CDR3 loop spans 15 amino acids. The V gene's germline CDR1 is MDHEN and CDR2 SYDVKM. V lost 6 bases to trimming and J lost 5 bases; unmatched junction nucleotides: 7. The CDR3 bases are TGTGCCAGCAGGCGGACTAGCGGGGGTAGAAACGAGCAGTACTTC. Translating gives CASRRTSGGRNEQYF.

This clone has just one count. The rearrangement links TRBV5-1 to TRBJ2-1; the match to TRBD2 covers 7 bases. Germline CDR1 and CDR2: SGHRS and YFSETQ. J lost 3 bases, V lost 4 bases, and 7 bases had no gene match. The CDR3 is made up of 15 amino acids. This chain's CDR3 is CASSLPGGYYNEQFF. In DNA form, the CDR3 reads TGCGCCAGCAGCCTCCCGGGGGGTTACTACAATGAGCAGTTCTTC.

The chain couples TRBV7-6 to TRBJ2-2; TRBD2 matches 11 bases. Germline assignment: CDR1 SGHVS and CDR2 FNYEAQ. Trimming at V came to 5 bases and at J to 6 bases, leaving 5 bases not matched to a gene. The CDR3 has 15 residues. This CDR3 is CASSATSGAAGELFF. DNA of the CDR3: TGTGCCAGCAGCGCGACTAGCGGGGCCGCCGGGGAGCTGTTTTTT.

This clone has just one count. The chain couples TRBV7-9 to TRBJ1-6, with D possibly being TRBD1 (6 bases). The CDR3 has 14 amino acids. Trimming removed 3 bases at V and 7 bases at J, with 10 bases between. CDR1 SEHNR and CDR2 FQNEAQ come from the germline V gene (reference sequence). The CDR3 coding sequence is TGTGCCAGCAGCTTTAGGACAGAAAATTCACCCCTCCACTTT. Protein product: CASSFRTENSPLHF.

The chain couples TRBV7-2 to TRBJ2-5; 9 bases agree with TRBD2. The germline gives CDR1 SGHTA, CDR2 FQGNSA. The CDR3 runs 15 residues. Trimming took 1 base from V and 2 from J; bases not matched to a gene: 2. The CDR3 here is CASSLEAGGQETQYF. The CDR3 DNA follows: TGTGCCAGCAGCTTAGAGGCGGGGGGGCAAGAGACCCAGTACTTC.